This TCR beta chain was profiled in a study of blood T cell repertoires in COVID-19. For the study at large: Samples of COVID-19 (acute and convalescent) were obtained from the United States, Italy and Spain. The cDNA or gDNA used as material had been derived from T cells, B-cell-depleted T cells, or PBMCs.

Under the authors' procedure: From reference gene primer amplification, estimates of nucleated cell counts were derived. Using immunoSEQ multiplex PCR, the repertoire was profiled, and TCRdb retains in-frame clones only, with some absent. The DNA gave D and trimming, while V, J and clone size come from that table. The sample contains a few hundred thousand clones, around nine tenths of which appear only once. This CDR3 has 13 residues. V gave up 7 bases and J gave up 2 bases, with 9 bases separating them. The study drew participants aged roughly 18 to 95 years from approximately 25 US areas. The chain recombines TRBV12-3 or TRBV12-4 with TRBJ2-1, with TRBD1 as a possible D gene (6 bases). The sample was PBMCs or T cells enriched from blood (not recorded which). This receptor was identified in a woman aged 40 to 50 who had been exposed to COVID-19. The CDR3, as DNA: TGTGCCAGCACGGACAGAACCTACAATGAGCAGTTCTTC. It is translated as CASTDRTYNEQFF.